Listed below are T cell receptor beta chains from one sample, sequenced in a study of T cell changes during pregnancy in multiple sclerosis. Libraries were prepared by immunoSEQ multiplex PCR; TCRdb keeps only in-frame clonotypes and omits some of them. This sample carries 40,000 to 50,000 clones, 92% of them seen once, and the ten largest clones take 0.45% to 0.6%. Here the sequenced sample was CD4+ T cells from peripheral blood mononuclear cells, taken in the third trimester of pregnancy. These receptors came from a female donor with multiple sclerosis, enrolled in a pregnancy study. The conserved cysteine and the conserved F or W are not part of the CDR3 here. The order of the fields is V gene, CDR3 protein.

TRBV7-9	ASSLSGGGANVLT
TRBV7-2	ASGRDASYNEQF
TRBV30	AWGQGHYGYT
TRBV28	ASSLSSGGSSYEQY
TRBV28	ASSPAGTYSYEQY
TRBV7-3	ASSLLREETQY
TRBV5-6	ASSMTGGNVLT
TRBV11-2	ASSLGGGYNSPLH
TRBV5-1	ASSRTGIGTEAF
TRBV18	ASSPIPRNTEAF
TRBV11-2	ASSLGQYSGNTIY
TRBV5-1	ASSLGGSQETQY
TRBV18	ASSPGREKLF
TRBV5-1	ASTLTTGGGIQY
TRBV27	ASSLIPGLAIYNEQF
TRBV5-4	ASSLEQGDTDTQY
TRBV4-2	ASSQDSASGNEQF
TRBV27	ASSWTAKNTEAF
TRBV5-4	ASSPGGHFNYGYT
TRBV18	ASSPEVGSGYEQY
TRBV25-1	ASSEAGGNTEAF
TRBV5-1	ASSQNTEAF
TRBV11-2	ASSLEGGSSVEQY
TRBV5-4	ASSLRTGGSDEQY
TRBV4-3	ASSQDRFGTGVSHGYT
TRBV6-5	ASSYDSGVGTEAF
TRBV7-2	ASSLEFAGGPNTEQF
TRBV2	ASSKLRIEAEY
TRBV5-6	ASRVGTANYGYT
TRBV28	ASKIRTSDNNEQF
TRBV7-2	ASSPTGGNQPQH
TRBV7-9	ASSLWGTLSGGNTIY
TRBV15	ATSRDLAASGRALADTQY
TRBV6-1	ASSDSGGNYNEQF
TRBV11-2	ASSLVYGGSKSGANVLT
TRBV2	ASSVIGSEAF
TRBV5-4	ASSFPGGSGTSGEQY
TRBV19	ASSAGGFNQPQH
TRBV30	AWGPGGYEQY
TRBV19	ASSVQGVSTEAF
TRBV2	ASSFGGSPSTDTQY
TRBV6-1	ASSEVRGSTGELF
TRBV11-1	ASSFQIGGAYEQY
TRBV15	ATSSDRGRPYEQY
TRBV9	ASSGPGRLVPHGYT